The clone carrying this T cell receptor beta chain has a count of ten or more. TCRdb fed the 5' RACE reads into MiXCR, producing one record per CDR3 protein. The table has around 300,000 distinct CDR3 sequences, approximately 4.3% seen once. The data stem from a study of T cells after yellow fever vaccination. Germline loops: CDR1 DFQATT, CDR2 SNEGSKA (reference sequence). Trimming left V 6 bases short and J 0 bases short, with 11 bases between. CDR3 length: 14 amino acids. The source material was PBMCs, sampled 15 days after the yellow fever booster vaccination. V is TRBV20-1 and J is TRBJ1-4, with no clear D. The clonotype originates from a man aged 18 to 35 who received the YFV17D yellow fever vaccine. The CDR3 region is CSAGSTTTNEKLFF. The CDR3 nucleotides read TGCAGTGCGGGGTCAACGACAACTAATGAAAAACTGTTTTTT.